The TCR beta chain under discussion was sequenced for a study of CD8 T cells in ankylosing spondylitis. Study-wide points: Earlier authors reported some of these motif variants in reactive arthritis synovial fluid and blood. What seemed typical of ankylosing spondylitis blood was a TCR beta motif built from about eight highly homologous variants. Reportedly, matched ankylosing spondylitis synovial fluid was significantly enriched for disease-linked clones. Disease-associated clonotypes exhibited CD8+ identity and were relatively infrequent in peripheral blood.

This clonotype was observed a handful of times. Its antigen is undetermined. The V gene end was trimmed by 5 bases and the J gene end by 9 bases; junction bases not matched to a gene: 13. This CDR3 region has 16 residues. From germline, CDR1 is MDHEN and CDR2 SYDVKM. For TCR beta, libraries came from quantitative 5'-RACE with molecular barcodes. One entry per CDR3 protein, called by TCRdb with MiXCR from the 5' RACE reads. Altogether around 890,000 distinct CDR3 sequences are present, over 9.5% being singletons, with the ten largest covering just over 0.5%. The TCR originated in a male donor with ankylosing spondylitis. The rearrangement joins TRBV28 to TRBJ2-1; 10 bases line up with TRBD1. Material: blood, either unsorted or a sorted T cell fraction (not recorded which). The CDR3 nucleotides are TGTGCCAGCAGTCGGCCGGGGACAGGGGAGTTGGGTGAGCAGTTCTTC. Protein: CASSRPGTGELGEQFF.